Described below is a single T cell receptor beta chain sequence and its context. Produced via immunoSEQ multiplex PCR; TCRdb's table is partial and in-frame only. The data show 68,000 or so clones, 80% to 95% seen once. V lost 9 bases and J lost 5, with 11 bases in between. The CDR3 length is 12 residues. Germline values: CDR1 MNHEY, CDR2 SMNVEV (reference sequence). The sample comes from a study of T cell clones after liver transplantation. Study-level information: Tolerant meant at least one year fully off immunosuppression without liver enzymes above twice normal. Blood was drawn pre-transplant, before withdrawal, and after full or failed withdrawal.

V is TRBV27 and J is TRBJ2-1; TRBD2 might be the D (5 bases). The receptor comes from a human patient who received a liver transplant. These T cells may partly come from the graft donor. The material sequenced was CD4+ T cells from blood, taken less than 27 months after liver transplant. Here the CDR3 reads CASNSENNEQFF. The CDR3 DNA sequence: TGTGCCAGTAATAGCGAAAACAATGAGCAGTTCTTC.